Below, one TCR beta chain is given with its context. Its antigen is unknown. Primers used in a second PCR of roughly 7 to 12 cycles were a sample-barcoded 5' primer and a J-beta primer mix. A tag from a template-switch adaptor with 12 random nucleotides marked each cDNA molecule. TCRdb recomputed calls from the 5' RACE reads with MiXCR, one row per CDR3 protein. The data hold some 1 million distinct CDR3 sequences, with 40% to 50% observed a single time. This specimen belongs to a study of blood T cells in healthy people across ages. Study-wide results and limits: Diversity estimates drawn from one million T cells were deemed underestimates. With unsorted PBMCs, a conclusive comparison of naive versus antigen-experienced cells was not possible.

V was pared by 5 bases and J by 2 bases, with 22 bases between. This CDR3 spans 17 amino acids. Per germline, CDR1 MNHEY and CDR2 SMNVEV (reference sequence). This chain joins TRBV27 and TRBJ2-7; maybe TRBD2 (5 bases). Material: blood. The receptor was derived from a woman aged 55-69 years in good health. The CDR3 sequence is CASSPQWDRGFPYEQYF. For the CDR3, the DNA is TGTGCCAGCAGTCCGCAATGGGATCGAGGGTTTCCCTACGAGCAGTACTTC.